These 8 T cell receptor beta chains originate from one sample sequenced in a study of CD8 T cells in Susac syndrome. Random hexamers were used to reverse transcribe about 0.5 to 1 ug of RNA. TCRdb reprocessed the immunoSEQ multiplex PCR reads via MiXCR and lists one record per CDR3 protein. This sample carries just over 80,000 distinct CDR3 sequences, roughly 93% of them seen once, and the ten largest clones take 0.26%. Input material: CD8+ T cells from PBMCs. The receptors originated from a human donor in good health.

The rearrangement links TRBV14 to TRBJ2-7; D uncertain. Trimming shortened V by 3 bases and J by 3 bases, and 3 bases separated the two germline ends. The CDR3 spans 11 residues. CDR1 and CDR2 (germline): SGHDN, FVKESK. The CDR3 reads CASSQNYEQYF. DNA for the CDR3: TGTGCCAGCAGCCAGAACTACGAGCAGTACTTC.

A single count supports this clonotype. V and J are TRBV19 and TRBJ2-2, with D tentatively TRBD1 or TRBD2 (5 bases each). Germline CDR1 reads LNHDA; CDR2 reads SQIVND (reference sequence). V was shortened by 3 bases and J by 6 bases, with 17 bases between the two germline ends. This CDR3 is 16 amino acids long. The DNA of the CDR3 is TGTGCCAGTAGTATCCCGGGACCCCAGTGGCCCGGGGAGCTGTTTTTT. This encodes CASSIPGPQWPGELFF.

The gene calls are TRBV29-1 and TRBJ1-1, with D unresolved. Looked up from germline, CDR1 is SQVTM and CDR2 is ANQGSEA. This CDR3 comprises 14 residues. Trimming took off 6 bases at V and 1 base at J, with 15 bases between the two ends. CDR3 region: CSVPPVWGNTEAFF. CDR3 bases: TGCAGCGTGCCCCCCGTTTGGGGGAACACTGAAGCTTTCTTT.

The CDR3 nucleotides read TGCGCCAGCAGCTTGGATTCCGGTCCTGGACAAGAGACCCAGTACTTC. Translation gives CASSLDSGPGQETQYF. V usage is TRBV5-1 and J usage is TRBJ2-5; D is ambiguous. This CDR3 has 16 amino acids. The V end lost 0 bases, the J end lost 2 bases, and 14 bases lay between the germline ends. Germline V gene sequence: CDR1 SGHRS, CDR2 YFSETQ.

This chain links TRBV20-1 with TRBJ2-3, with 9 bases that match TRBD2. This CDR3 is 12 amino acids long. Germline V gives CDR1 DFQATT, CDR2 SNEGSKA (reference sequence). V was pared by 7 bases and J by 5 bases, with 4 bases of the junction left unmatched. The CDR3 nucleotides read TGCAGTGGCGGGAGGGTAGGAGATACGCAGTATTTT. This gives the protein CSGGRVGDTQYF.

The chain links TRBV24-1 to TRBJ2-3, with D uncertain. Trimming removed 1 base at V and 2 bases at J, with 6 bases between. Germline CDR1 KGHDR, CDR2 SFDVKD. The CDR3 runs 14 residues. CDR3 sequence (DNA): TGTGCCACCAGTGATTTTCGGGTCACAGATACGCAGTATTTT. Amino acid sequence: CATSDFRVTDTQYF.

This clonotype was found once. Here the CDR3 reads CASSPGLSNTEAFF. The CDR3 DNA follows: TGTGCCAGCAGCCCCGGACTCTCGAACACTGAAGCTTTCTTT. The chain couples TRBV5-6 to TRBJ1-1; D uncertain. Germline V lookup: CDR1 SGHDT, CDR2 YYEEEE. V lost 4 bases and J lost 1, with 11 bases in between. CDR3 length: 14 residues.

In nucleotides, the CDR3 is TGTGCCAGCAGACGGGACCTTAATTCACCCCTCCACTTT. It is translated as CASRRDLNSPLHF. The V and J genes are TRBV12-3 or TRBV12-4 and TRBJ1-6, with D tentatively TRBD1 (5 bases). V dropped 6 bases and J dropped 6 bases, with 9 bases sitting between them. CDR3 length: 13 amino acids.